These 30 T cell receptor beta chains originate from one sample sequenced in a study of T cell responses to AZD1222 COVID-19 vaccine. The method was immunoSEQ multiplex PCR; TCRdb's version includes in-frame clones alone and lacks a portion of them. The sample has approximately 130,000 clones, nearly 90% seen once. The sequencing used peripheral blood, collected 28 days after the second AZD1222 dose. Every receptor here comes from an adult who received the AZD1222 COVID-19 vaccine.

CDR3 sequence: CASSQGGGFTDTQYF. CDR3 DNA sequence: TGTGCCAGCAGCCAAGGCGGGGGATTCACAGATACGCAGTATTTT. V is TRBV3-1 (or the pseudogene TRBV3-2) and J is TRBJ2-3, with 7 bases fitting TRBD2. V shed 1 base, J shed 2 bases, and the junction held 3 bases outside the gene matches. The CDR3 consists of 15 residues. Germline CDR1 is LGHDT and CDR2 is YNNKEL (reference sequence).

J is TRBJ2-2 and V is TRBV10-3; D gene ambiguous. Germline V lookup: CDR1 ENHRY, CDR2 SYGVKD. Between the trimmed V and J ends, which lost 6 bases and 0 bases, there was a span of 11 bases. The CDR3 is 15 amino acids. CDR3 sequence reads: CAISPRSANTGELFF. The CDR3 DNA is TGTGCCATCAGCCCCAGATCCGCGAACACCGGGGAGCTGTTTTTT.

The V call is TRBV19, the J call TRBJ2-1; TRBD1 matches 10 bases. The CDR3 sequence is 17 residues long. The germline gives CDR1 LNHDA, CDR2 SQIVND (reference sequence). The ends lost 3 bases at V and 8 bases at J; junction bases unmatched: 13. DNA for the CDR3: TGTGCCAGTAGTATTCTGGCGGGGACAGGGGATGTCTATGAGCAGTTCTTC. It is translated as CASSILAGTGDVYEQFF.

The chain links TRBV9 to TRBJ2-3; 12 bases match TRBD2. The junction had 5 bases not matched to a gene; V was cut back by 4 bases and J by 2 bases. CDR3 length: 16 residues. From germline, CDR1 is SGDLS and CDR2 YYNGEE. The CDR3 DNA sequence: TGTGCCAGCAGCCCCAGACTAGCGGGGGCCACAGATACGCAGTATTTT. Amino acid sequence: CASSPRLAGATDTQYF.

This chain connects TRBV5-1 to TRBJ1-6; D gene uncertain. CDR1 and CDR2 from the germline V gene are SGHRS and YFSETQ. Trimming stripped 1 base from V and 8 bases from J, with 13 bases between. This CDR3 contains 15 residues. CDR3 protein: CASSLRDSLDSPLHF. The DNA of the CDR3 is TGCGCCAGCAGCTTGAGGGATAGTCTAGATTCACCCCTCCACTTT.

This rearrangement joins TRBV2 to TRBJ1-4, with a weak D call TRBD1 (5 bases). This CDR3 is 16 amino acids long. V was trimmed by 7 bases and J by 4 bases, leaving 19 bases between them. CDR1 is SNHLY, CDR2 FYNNEI, per germline. The CDR3 DNA is TGTGCCAGCACCGCGGGGCCGGACGGCGATAATGAAAAACTGTTTTTT. This encodes CASTAGPDGDNEKLFF.

The chain uses TRBV5-4 and TRBJ2-2; D is perhaps TRBD2 (5 bases). Per germline, CDR1 SGHNT and CDR2 YYREEE (reference sequence). The V and J ends lost 1 base and 3 bases respectively, with 13 bases between them. This CDR3 region has 16 residues. CDR3 amino acids: CASSLSSSRDTGELFF. The CDR3 nucleotides read TGTGCCAGCAGCTTGTCTAGCTCACGGGACACCGGGGAGCTGTTTTTT.

The gene calls are TRBV30 and TRBJ2-3; perhaps D is TRBD1 or TRBD2 (5 bases each). V was trimmed by 5 bases and J by 3 bases, leaving 18 bases between them. Germline CDR1 and CDR2: GTSNPN and SVGIG (reference sequence). The CDR3 is made up of 15 amino acids. This CDR3 is CAWATGQVVTDTQYF. The CDR3 DNA reads as TGTGCCTGGGCTACGGGGCAGGTCGTAACAGATACGCAGTATTTT.

J is TRBJ1-1 and V is TRBV5-1; TRBD1 might be the D (6 bases). The CDR3 extends over 14 amino acids. CDR1 and CDR2 (germline): SGHRS, YFSETQ. Trimming shortened V by 4 bases and J by 6 bases, and 16 bases separated the two germline ends. The CDR3 loop is CASSVGQPVAEAFF. Written as DNA, the CDR3 is TGCGCCAGCAGCGTCGGACAGCCGGTCGCTGAAGCTTTCTTT.

The V gene is TRBV2, the J gene TRBJ1-5; D not resolved. V lost 7 bases, J lost 0 bases, and 19 bases lay in between. The CDR3 has 17 amino acids. Germline V CDR1 and CDR2: SNHLY, FYNNEI. This CDR3 is CASKMTAIIYSNQPQHF. The CDR3 DNA reads TGTGCCAGCAAGATGACCGCTATAATATATAGCAATCAGCCCCAGCATTTT.

The V and J genes are TRBV19 and TRBJ1-5, with 8 bases matching TRBD1. Germline values: CDR1 LNHDA, CDR2 SQIVND (reference sequence). The CDR3 is 14 amino acids. Losses at the gene ends were 4 bases for V and 4 bases for J; bases not matched to a gene: 3. The CDR3 loop is CASSTRQGNQPQHF. CDR3 DNA sequence: TGTGCCAGTAGTACCAGACAGGGGAATCAGCCCCAGCATTTT. Full variable domain (outside the CDR3, taken from reference TRBV19 and TRBJ1-5): DGGITQSPKYLFRKEGQNVTLSCEQNLNHDAMYWYRQDPGQGLRLIYYSQIVNDFQKGDIAEGYSVSREKKESFPLTVTSAQKNPTAFYLCASSTRQGNQPQHFGDGTRLSIL.

This chain joins TRBV27 and TRBJ2-3; 9 bases are a match to TRBD1. Germline assignment: CDR1 MNHEY and CDR2 SMNVEV (reference sequence). Unmatched junction bases numbered 5, after V lost 4 bases and J lost 0 bases. There are 16 residues in the CDR3. The DNA of the CDR3 is TGTGCCAGCAGTTCATCCGGGACAGGGAGCACAGATACGCAGTATTTT. As protein: CASSSSGTGSTDTQYF.

The CDR3 nucleotides read TGTGCCAGCAGCAAAGATGACCACCCCTCTTGTAATGAGCAGTTCTTC. Protein product: CASSKDDHPSCNEQFF. The chain uses TRBV21-1 and TRBJ2-1. TRBV21-1 constitutes a pseudogene. The CDR3 contains 16 residues.

This clone was seen once. The genes are TRBV4-2 and TRBJ1-3, with D unresolved. The germline gives CDR1 LGHNA, CDR2 YNFKEQ. The V gene lost 0 bases and the J gene lost 0 bases, with 12 bases spanning the gap. CDR3 length equals 17 residues. This CDR3 reads CASSQENSRNSGNTIYF. For the CDR3, the DNA is TGTGCCAGCAGCCAAGAGAATTCTAGAAACTCTGGAAACACCATATATTTT.

The rearrangement joins TRBV4-2 to TRBJ2-2; D is unresolved. Germline CDR1 is LGHNA and CDR2 is YNFKEQ. The V and J ends lost 1 base and 0 bases respectively, with 9 bases between them. CDR3 length: 16 residues. The CDR3 reads CASSQVDPPNTGELFF. The CDR3 region has the DNA TGTGCCAGCAGCCAAGTCGATCCCCCGAACACCGGGGAGCTGTTTTTT.

The CDR3: CASSQVGPPSYTF. The CDR3 DNA is TGCGCCAGCAGCCAAGTCGGCCCACCAAGCTACACCTTC. V gene TRBV4-1 combines with J gene TRBJ1-2; D gene unclear. The CDR3 totals 13 residues. V was cut by 1 base and J by 9 bases, with 12 bases left in between. The V gene's germline CDR1 is MGHRA and CDR2 YSYEKL.

The V gene is TRBV6-5, the J gene TRBJ1-2, with a weak D call TRBD1 (5 bases). Germline CDR1 reads MNHEY; CDR2 reads SVGAGI. The CDR3 contains 13 residues. V was pared by 6 bases and J by 5 bases, with 13 bases between. CDR3 region: CASSAGRSYGYTF. In DNA form, the CDR3 reads TGTGCCAGCAGCGCAGGGAGGAGTTATGGCTACACCTTC.

The gene calls are TRBV28 and TRBJ1-6, with TRBD1 as a possible D gene (6 bases). The CDR3 loop spans 16 amino acids. Germline values: CDR1 MDHEN, CDR2 SYDVKM. Between the trimmed V and J ends, which lost 4 bases and 7 bases, there was a span of 17 bases. The CDR3 loop is CASSSGAGRGNSPLHF. CDR3 DNA: TGTGCCAGCAGTTCTGGGGCCGGGAGGGGGAATTCACCCCTCCACTTT.

This chain connects TRBV29-1 to TRBJ2-3; D unclear. The CDR3 sequence is 11 residues long. V lost 4 bases and J 5 bases, leaving 7 bases between the germline ends. CDR1 and CDR2 (germline): SQVTM, ANQGSEA. The CDR3, as DNA: TGCAGCGTTGGTCCCGTAGATACGCAGTATTTT. Translated: CSVGPVDTQYF.

The chain uses TRBV11-2 and TRBJ2-7, with 10 bases that match TRBD2. In germline, CDR1 is SGHAT, CDR2 FQNNGV. The CDR3 runs to 17 residues. The V and J ends lost 2 bases and 2 bases, in that order; junction bases with no gene match: 9. In DNA form, the CDR3 reads TGTGCCAGCAGCTTAACCAATCTAGCGGGAGCGGCCTACGAGCAGTACTTC. Encoded protein: CASSLTNLAGAAYEQYF.

The J gene is TRBJ1-2, the V gene TRBV4-1; possible D gene TRBD1, 6 bases. The CDR3 length is 13 residues. V was clipped by 4 bases and J by 8 bases, with 14 bases between them. The V gene's germline CDR1 is MGHRA and CDR2 YSYEKL. The CDR3 DNA reads TGCGCCAGCAGCCCCTGGGGGGGCCCAGGCTACACCTTC. It specifies CASSPWGGPGYTF.

The DNA of the CDR3 is TGTGCCAGCAGCCACAGGACAGGGATCGGGGAAACCTCTGGAAACACCATATATTTT. This codes for CASSHRTGIGETSGNTIYF. V gene TRBV14 combines with J gene TRBJ1-3; TRBD1 aligns across 8 bases. The CDR3 runs 19 residues. The junction had 13 bases not matched to a gene; V was cut back by 3 bases and J by 0 bases. Germline V gene lookup returns CDR1 SGHDN and CDR2 FVKESK.

The genes are TRBV7-2 and TRBJ2-7, with 7 positions matching TRBD1. V dropped 7 bases and J dropped 0; count of bases not matched to a gene: 6. Germline CDR1 and CDR2: SGHTA and FQGNSA. The CDR3 spans 14 residues. The CDR3 sequence: CASKRTGNSYEQYF. The CDR3 DNA reads as TGTGCCAGCAAGAGGACAGGCAACTCCTACGAGCAGTACTTC. Drawing the rest from reference TRBV7-2 and TRBJ2-7, the complete variable domain is GAGVSQSPSNKVTEKGKDVELRCDPISGHTALYWYRQSLGQGLEFLIYFQGNSAPDKSGLPSDRFSAERTGGSVSTLTIQRTQQEDSAVYLCASKRTGNSYEQYFGPGTRLTVT.

This chain uses TRBV2 with TRBJ2-5; tentative D call: TRBD2 (5 bases). The CDR3 covers 13 residues. Germline-derived CDR1 and CDR2 are SNHLY and FYNNEI. Trimming took off 7 bases at V and 5 bases at J, with 14 bases between the two ends. CDR3: CASKEVTRETQYF. The CDR3 coding sequence is TGTGCCAGCAAGGAGGTCACTCGGGAGACCCAGTACTTC.

The rearrangement joins TRBV9 to TRBJ2-3; D may be TRBD1 (5 bases). The CDR3 covers 15 residues. The germline V and J ends were trimmed by 4 bases and 4 bases, with 16 bases remaining between them. Germline V gene data show CDR1 as SGDLS and CDR2 as YYNGEE. CDR3 in amino acids: CASSSLGAGADTQYF. The CDR3 coding sequence is TGTGCCAGCAGCAGTCTTGGGGCTGGGGCAGATACGCAGTATTTT.

The chain combines TRBV28 with TRBJ2-1; 8 bases line up with TRBD1. Losses at the gene ends were 8 bases for V and 7 bases for J; bases not matched to a gene: 13. Germline loops: CDR1 MDHEN, CDR2 SYDVKM. The CDR3 has 15 residues. The CDR3 sequence is CASYQFQGAGNEQFF. The CDR3 coding sequence is TGTGCCAGCTACCAATTCCAGGGGGCAGGGAATGAGCAGTTCTTC.

This clone showed up just once. V gene TRBV27 combines with J gene TRBJ1-1, with D possibly being TRBD1 (5 bases). Germline V lookup: CDR1 MNHEY, CDR2 SMNVEV (reference sequence). The CDR3 is made up of 13 amino acids. V was clipped by 6 bases and J by 1 base, with 9 bases between them. CDR3 in amino acids: CASRPGQNTEAFF. Written as DNA, the CDR3 is TGTGCCAGCAGACCAGGACAGAACACTGAAGCTTTCTTT.

The chain uses TRBV9 and TRBJ2-1; maybe TRBD2 (6 bases). Between the trimmed V and J ends, which lost 2 bases and 10 bases, there was a span of 13 bases. There are 13 residues in the CDR3. Germline-derived CDR1 and CDR2 are SGDLS and YYNGEE. As DNA, the CDR3 is TGTGCCAGCAGCGTGACTCGGGCGGGGGAGCAGTTCTTC. As protein: CASSVTRAGEQFF.

Here the CDR3 reads CASSLGTGEDSYNEQFF. The CDR3 nucleotides are TGTGCCAGCAGCCTCGGGACAGGTGAAGACTCCTACAATGAGCAGTTCTTC. The chain uses TRBV13 and TRBJ2-1, with TRBD1 identical over 8 bases. Germline values: CDR1 PRHDT, CDR2 FYEKMQ (reference sequence). J lost 0 bases, V lost 5 bases, and 9 bases had no gene match. There are 17 residues in the CDR3.

This clone appeared a few times. The CDR3 DNA is TGTGCCAGCAGTTTAATGGGGATCCAGCATTTT. The encoded protein is CASSLMGIQHF. The J gene is TRBJ1-5, the V gene TRBV12-3 or TRBV12-4; D unclear. Trimming pared 2 bases from V and 12 bases from J, leaving 8 bases between. This CDR3 region has 11 residues.